This entry is about one TCR beta chain. These data originate in a study of blood T cell repertoires in COVID-19. The CDR3 sequence is 14 residues long. From germline, CDR1 is SNHLY and CDR2 FYNNEI. V was trimmed by 6 bases and J by 4 bases, leaving 15 bases between them. Method: immunoSEQ multiplex PCR; TCRdb's copy keeps in-frame clones and lacks some. The table has 200,000 to 250,000 clones, roughly four fifths seen once. The receptor comes from a man aged 40-50 years who had recovered from COVID-19. The V and J genes are TRBV2 and TRBJ1-1, with D possibly matching TRBD1 (5 bases). The sequenced sample was PBMCs or T cells enriched from blood (not recorded which). Here the CDR3 DNA reads TGTGCCAGCAGGGGCGGGGCATTGGTCACTGAAGCTTTCTTT. Amino acids: CASRGGALVTEAFF.